The sequence of this T cell receptor beta chain was determined in a study of siplizumab effects on memory and regulatory T cells. For every sample, some 10^5 TCR templates were assayed. TCRdb keeps only in-frame clones here, not all; method: immunoSEQ multiplex PCR. This table has approximately 50,000 clones, about 94% appearing once. Germline V gene lookup returns CDR1 SGDLS and CDR2 YYNGEE. Deletions cut 0 bases from V and 6 bases from J, with 6 bases between. The CDR3 runs 12 residues. As concerns this clone: Its cognate antigen is unknown.

Study-level points and caveats: A major contribution to the alloresponse seemed to be made by naive T cells, which seemed more diverse than memory cells.

The sequencing input was CD8+ T cells sorted from blood. The receptor was derived from a human donor in good health. The V gene is TRBV9, the J gene TRBJ1-2; D is possibly TRBD1 (5 bases). CDR3 loop: CASSVGGDGYTF. CDR3 DNA: TGTGCCAGCAGCGTAGGAGGGGATGGCTACACCTTC.